There are many counts of the clone carrying this T cell receptor beta chain. The data were obtained in a study of neurological immune-mediated disorders. CDR1 is SGHAT, CDR2 FQNNGV, per germline. The CDR3 totals 13 residues. V was trimmed by 3 bases and J by 4 bases, leaving 7 bases between them. The team produced cDNA through 5'RACE using 10-nucleotide random UMIs. Sequencing runs each yielded over 180 million TCR-beta sequences from 15-18 subjects. TCRdb reprocessed the 5' RACE reads via MiXCR and lists one record per CDR3 protein. There are 24,000 or so distinct CDR3 sequences in the sample; over 2% occur only once, and 2% to 2.5% lies in the top ten.

This TCR was sampled from a woman aged 50 to 60 with multiple sclerosis. J is TRBJ2-1 and V is TRBV11-2; D gene ambiguous. Sequencing input: PBMCs. DNA of the CDR3: TGTGCCAGCAGCTTGACCCGGTACAATGAGCAGTTCTTC. Amino acids: CASSLTRYNEQFF.